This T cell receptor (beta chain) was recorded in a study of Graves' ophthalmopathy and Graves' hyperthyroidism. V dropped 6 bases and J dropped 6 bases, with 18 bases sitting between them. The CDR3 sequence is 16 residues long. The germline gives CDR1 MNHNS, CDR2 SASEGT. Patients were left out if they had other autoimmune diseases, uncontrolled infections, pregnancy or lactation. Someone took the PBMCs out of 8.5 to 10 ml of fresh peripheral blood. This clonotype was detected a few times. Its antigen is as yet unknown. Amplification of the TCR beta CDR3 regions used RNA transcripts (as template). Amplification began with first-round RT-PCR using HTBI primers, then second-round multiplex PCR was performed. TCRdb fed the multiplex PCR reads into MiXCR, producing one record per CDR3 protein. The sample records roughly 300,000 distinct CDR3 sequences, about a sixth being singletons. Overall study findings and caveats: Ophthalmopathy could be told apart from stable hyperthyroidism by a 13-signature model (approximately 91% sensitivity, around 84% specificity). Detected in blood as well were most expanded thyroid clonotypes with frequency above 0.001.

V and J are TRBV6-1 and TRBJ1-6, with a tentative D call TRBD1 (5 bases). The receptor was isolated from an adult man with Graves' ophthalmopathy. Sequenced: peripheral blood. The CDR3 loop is CASRTISGRSNSPLHF. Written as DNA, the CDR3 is TGTGCCAGCAGGACGATTTCGGGACGGAGTAATTCACCCCTCCACTTT.